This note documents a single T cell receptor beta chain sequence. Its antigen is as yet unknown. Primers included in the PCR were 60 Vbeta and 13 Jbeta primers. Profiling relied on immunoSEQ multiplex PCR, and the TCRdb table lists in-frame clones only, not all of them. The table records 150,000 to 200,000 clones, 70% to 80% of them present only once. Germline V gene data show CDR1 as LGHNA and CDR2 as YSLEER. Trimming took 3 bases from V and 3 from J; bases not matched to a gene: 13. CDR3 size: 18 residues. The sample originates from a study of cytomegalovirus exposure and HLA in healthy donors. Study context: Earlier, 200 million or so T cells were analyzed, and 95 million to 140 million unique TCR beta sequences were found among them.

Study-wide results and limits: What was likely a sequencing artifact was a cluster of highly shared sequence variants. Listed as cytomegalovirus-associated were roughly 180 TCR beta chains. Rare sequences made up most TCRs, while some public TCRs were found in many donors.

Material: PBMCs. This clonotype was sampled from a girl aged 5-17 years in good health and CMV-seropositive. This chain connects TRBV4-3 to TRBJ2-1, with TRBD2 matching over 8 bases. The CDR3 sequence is CASSHFGPTSGYYNEQFF. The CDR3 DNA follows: TGCGCCAGCAGCCACTTTGGCCCCACTAGCGGCTACTACAATGAGCAGTTCTTC.